The rows below give T cell receptor beta chains drawn from one sample of a study of human T cells and chemical hapten exposure. TCRdb called the RACE reads again in MiXCR, with one record for every CDR3 protein. Among over 85,000 distinct CDR3 sequences, 7% to 10% were seen once, and the ten largest hold about 2%. Specimen: whole blood, collected in connection with sensitization to the hapten diphenylcyclopropenone (DPC). The receptors derive from a woman between 40 and 55 years old with alopecia areata. Some clones in this sample may be carry-over from other donors' samples. Each CDR3 is given with its conserved first and last residue. A D gene is named only where the DNA matches it firmly. Only some rows state a clone size, as once, few, many or a class for expanded clones.

TRBJ2-5	TRBD1	few	TRBV29-1	TGCAGCGTGGCCGGGACAGGGGAGGGTGTAGAGACCCAGTACTTC	CSVAGTGEGVETQYF
TRBJ2-3	TRBD1	.	TRBV29-1	TGCAGCGTGACAGGGGGCACAGATACGCAGTATTTT	CSVTGGTDTQYF
TRBJ2-3	TRBD2	few	TRBV7-2	TGTGCCAGCAGCACACGACTAGCGGGAGGTGTCGATACGCAGTATTTT	CASSTRLAGGVDTQYF
TRBJ2-7	TRBD1	many	TRBV7-2	TGTGCCAGCGGGGGCGCAGGGGGCACGGGGCTCGCCTACGAGCAGTACTTC	CASGGAGGTGLAYEQYF
TRBJ2-2	.	.	TRBV2	TGTGCCAGCAGGAACACCGGGGAGCTGTTTTTT	CASRNTGELFF
TRBJ1-1	.	.	TRBV6-6	TGTGCCAGCAGTTCACAGGGAGGTGAAGCTTTCTTT	CASSSQGGEAFF
TRBJ2-3	TRBD2	few	TRBV30	TGTGCCTGGAGAAAAAGCGGGAGGGCCACAGATACGCAGTATTTT	CAWRKSGRATDTQYF
TRBJ1-2	.	few	TRBV19	TGTGCCAGTAGTCGGACGGTCCATGGCTACACCTTC	CASSRTVHGYTF
TRBJ1-3	.	few	TRBV5-6	TGTGCCAGCAGTTATGGAAACACCATATATTTT	CASSYGNTIYF
TRBJ2-7	.	few	TRBV20-1	TGCAGTGCTAGAGTTGCGGGAAAGGGGAACGAGCAGTACTTC	CSARVAGKGNEQYF
TRBJ2-1	TRBD2	.	TRBV6-5	TGTGCCAGCAGTTACTCGACCGGGACTAGGGGGGAGCAGTTCTTC	CASSYSTGTRGEQFF
TRBJ2-6	TRBD2	few	TRBV12-3/TRBV12-4	TGTGCCAGCAGCACATATTCCGGGACTAGCGGGAGCGAGGGCTCTGGGGCCAACGTCCTGACTTTC	CASSTYSGTSGSEGSGANVLTF
TRBJ2-3	.	many	TRBV11-2	TGTGCCAGCAGCTTATACGGTCAGGGAAGCACAGATACGCAGTATTTT	CASSLYGQGSTDTQYF
TRBJ1-1	.	few	TRBV27	TGTGCCAGCAGCCGGGGACCCGGACCGAACACTGAAGCTTTCTTT	CASSRGPGPNTEAFF
TRBJ1-4	.	few	TRBV10-3	TGTGCCATCAGTGAGGTCAACTTCGAAGGTAATGAAAAACTGTTTTTT	CAISEVNFEGNEKLFF
TRBJ2-7	TRBD2	many	TRBV7-8	TGTGCCAGCAGCTTCGGGACTAGCGGACCCTACGAGCAGTACTTC	CASSFGTSGPYEQYF
TRBJ2-5	TRBD2	.	TRBV15	TGTGCCACCAGCAGAGAGTTGGCCACTAGCGGCACCTCAGAGACCCAGTACTTC	CATSRELATSGTSETQYF
TRBJ1-1	.	.	TRBV27	TGTGCCAGCAGATACCAGGGCAGGAGCACTGAAGCTTTCTTT	CASRYQGRSTEAFF
TRBJ2-1	TRBD2	few	TRBV20-1	TGCAGTGCTGAGCGGGAGTCCGTCTACAATGAGCAGTTCTTC	CSAERESVYNEQFF
TRBJ2-5	TRBD2	few	TRBV7-9	TGTGCCAGCAGCTTAGGGACTAGCGGGTACCAAGAGACCCAGTACTTC	CASSLGTSGYQETQYF
TRBJ2-7	.	many	TRBV3-1	TGTGCCAGCAGCCAAGATGTGGACCGATCCTACGAGCAGTACTTC	CASSQDVDRSYEQYF
TRBJ1-6	.	few	TRBV29-1	TGCAGCGTTTGGGGGGCCTATAATTCACCCCTCCACTTT	CSVWGAYNSPLHF
TRBJ2-2	.	.	TRBV20-1	TGCAGTGCTAGAACAAGGAACACCGGGGAGCTGTTTTTT	CSARTRNTGELFF
TRBJ2-7	.	few	TRBV24-1	TGTGCCACCAGTGATTTGCTGGTCGACGGAACCTACGAGCAGTACTTC	CATSDLLVDGTYEQYF
TRBJ1-5	.	many	TRBV6-1	TGTGCCAGCAGTGCCTTGACAGAAAATCAGCCCCAGCATTTT	CASSALTENQPQHF
TRBJ2-7	.	.	TRBV9	TGTGCCAGCAGCCCCCGAGCGGGCAACTCCTACGAGCAGTACTTC	CASSPRAGNSYEQYF
TRBJ1-1	.	many	TRBV28	TGTGCCAGCAGTTTACTCGCAGTGAACACTGAAGCTTTCTTT	CASSLLAVNTEAFF
TRBJ1-1	.	many	TRBV20-1	TGCAGTGCTAGAGTTGGGGGTCTCGACACTGAAGCTTTCTTT	CSARVGGLDTEAFF
TRBJ1-5	.	many	TRBV12-3/TRBV12-4	TGTGCCAGCAGTCTCAGACAAGGCCCAGGGCCCCAGCATTTT	CASSLRQGPGPQHF
TRBJ1-5	.	many	TRBV3-1	TGTGCCAGCAGCCAGAGGGGAGCTCAGCCCCAGCATTTT	CASSQRGAQPQHF
TRBJ1-5	.	.	TRBV28	TGTGCCAGCTATAAGCAGGATCAGCCCCAGCATTTT	CASYKQDQPQHF
TRBJ2-1	.	few	TRBV6-5	TGTGCCAGCAGTTCATCGGGACACCGTTACAATGAGCAGTTCTTC	CASSSSGHRYNEQFF
TRBJ2-5	TRBD1	few	TRBV2	TGTGCCAGCAGGACAGGGGGCCGGGAGACCCAGTACTTC	CASRTGGRETQYF
TRBJ2-7	TRBD1	many	TRBV6-2/TRBV6-3	TGTGCCAGCTACTCGGGACAGGGGTGGCGAGAGCAGTACTTC	CASYSGQGWREQYF
TRBJ1-2	TRBD1	few	TRBV7-2	TGTGCCAGCAGCCGGGGACAGGGTTTTGGTGGCTACACCTTC	CASSRGQGFGGYTF
TRBJ2-3	TRBD2	many	TRBV5-4	TGTGCCAGCAGAGAGGGCGGGAGGGCCGTAGATACGCAGTATTTT	CASREGGRAVDTQYF
TRBJ2-5	TRBD1	few	TRBV11-2	TGTGCCAGCAGCCCAGGGGGCTGGGGTGAGACCCAGTACTTC	CASSPGGWGETQYF
TRBJ1-1	.	few	TRBV28	TGTGCCAGCAGCCCATTCACAGGGAACACTGAAGCTTTCTTT	CASSPFTGNTEAFF
TRBJ1-3	TRBD1	few	TRBV30	TGTGCCTGGGCGGACAGGCTCTCTGGAAACACCATATATTTT	CAWADRLSGNTIYF
TRBJ2-7	TRBD2	many	TRBV4-3	TGCGCCAGCAGCCAAGATTTTCAGGGAGGGAGCGAGCAGTACTTC	CASSQDFQGGSEQYF
TRBJ1-3	.	.	TRBV19	TGTGCCAGTACCGACTCCGGGACACCCAATGCTCGGAACACCATATATTTT	CASTDSGTPNARNTIYF
TRBJ2-7	.	.	TRBV5-6	TGTGCCAGCAGCCAGGCACGGTTTGGGGACGAGCAGTACTTC	CASSQARFGDEQYF
TRBJ1-5	.	.	TRBV28	TGTGCCAGCAGGACCGGGGGGCCCGGGAATCAGCCCCAGCATTTT	CASRTGGPGNQPQHF
TRBJ2-5	TRBD2	once	TRBV19	TGTGCCTGTAGTATGAGCGGGGCACTGGAAGAGACCCAGTACTTC	CACSMSGALEETQYF
TRBJ2-7	.	many	TRBV20-1	TGCAGTGCTAGAAGCGTCGTGGGGATGGAGCAGTACTTC	CSARSVVGMEQYF
TRBJ2-1	TRBD2	few	TRBV3-1	TGTGCCAGCAGCCAAGATTTGGCTAGCGGGAACTACAATGAGCAGTTCTTC	CASSQDLASGNYNEQFF
TRBJ1-5	TRBD1	.	TRBV29-1	TGCAGCGTCGGACAGGGTGGGAATCAGCCCCAGCATTTT	CSVGQGGNQPQHF
TRBJ2-3	.	many	TRBV29-1	TGCAGCGTTGATGGCAGCACAGATACGCAGTATTTT	CSVDGSTDTQYF
TRBJ2-7	.	.	TRBV12-3/TRBV12-4	TGTGCCAGCAGCCTCCTAGGGGACTACGAGCAGTACTTC	CASSLLGDYEQYF
TRBJ2-5	.	many	TRBV2	TGTGCCAGCAGTGAAGCGGGAGTCGGGGAGACCCAGTACTTC	CASSEAGVGETQYF
TRBJ2-3	TRBD2	many	TRBV5-1	TGCGCCAGCAGCTGGATGACTAGCGGGAGCACAGATACGCAGTATTTT	CASSWMTSGSTDTQYF
TRBJ1-2	.	many	TRBV2	TGTGCCAGCAGGGGGGACGGCTATGGCTACACCTTC	CASRGDGYGYTF